This T cell receptor beta chain is drawn from a study of blood T cell repertoires in COVID-19. Background on the study: PBMCs, B-cell-depleted T cells, or T cells provided the cDNA or gDNA that made up the material.

Living in 25 or so US areas, the participants were between about 18 and 100 years of age. The CDR3 has 14 amino acids. Germline lookup yields CDR1 ENHRY and CDR2 SYGVKD. Trimming pared 3 bases from V and 4 bases from J, leaving 11 bases between. Authors' methods: Nucleated cell number was recorded as an estimate derived from reference gene primer amplification. Profiling relied on immunoSEQ multiplex PCR, and the TCRdb table lists in-frame clones only, not all of them. That table is the source of V, J and clone size, and D and trimming were worked out from the DNA. Here the sample spans approximately 300,000 clones, approximately 91% being singletons.

This chain joins TRBV10-3 and TRBJ2-3, with D possibly being TRBD1 (6 bases). The TCR comes from a woman in her 30s who had been exposed to COVID-19. Sequencing was done on a sample of PBMCs or T cells enriched from blood (not recorded which). CDR3 in DNA: TGTGCCATCAGTGAACCAGGGGTGGCAGATACGCAGTATTTT. It codes for CAISEPGVADTQYF.